This is a list of T cell receptor beta chains from one sample in a study of T cells after yellow fever vaccination. TCRdb reprocessed the 5' RACE reads via MiXCR and lists one record per CDR3 protein. The data show roughly 500,000 distinct CDR3 sequences, about 19% seen once. Here the sequenced sample was PBMCs, taken 15 days after the yellow fever booster vaccination. These receptors originate from a man under 40 who received the YFV17D yellow fever vaccine. Both conserved end residues are part of each CDR3. The order of the fields is J gene, V gene, clone size, D gene, CDR3 protein, CDR3 DNA. The D gene is left open where the match is weak. The listing skips clone size in some rows; elsewhere it reads once, few, many or a size class.

j_call: TRBJ2-1
v_call: TRBV5-1
clone_size: .
d_call: TRBD2
cdr3_aa: CASSRSGLAGTSSYNEQFF
cdr3_nt: TGCGCCAGCAGTCGATCCGGACTAGCGGGAACTAGCTCCTACAATGAGCAGTTCTTC

j_call: TRBJ2-2
v_call: TRBV21-1
clone_size: .
d_call: .
cdr3_aa: CASSTGTFYGELFF
cdr3_nt: TGTGCCAGCAGCACCGGGACATTTTACGGGGAGCTGTTTTTT

j_call: TRBJ2-7
v_call: TRBV7-2
clone_size: .
d_call: TRBD2
cdr3_aa: CASSLRAGGVGSYEQYF
cdr3_nt: TGTGCCAGCAGCTTAAGAGCGGGAGGGGTGGGCTCCTACGAGCAGTACTTC

j_call: TRBJ2-7
v_call: TRBV7-8
clone_size: few
d_call: .
cdr3_aa: CASSLAGRGASYEQYF
cdr3_nt: TGTGCCAGCAGCTTAGCGGGAAGGGGCGCATCCTACGAGCAGTACTTC

j_call: TRBJ2-1
v_call: TRBV19
clone_size: .
d_call: TRBD1
cdr3_aa: CASSASGTGNNEQFF
cdr3_nt: TGTGCCAGTAGTGCATCCGGGACAGGGAATAATGAGCAGTTCTTC

j_call: TRBJ2-7
v_call: TRBV14
clone_size: .
d_call: .
cdr3_aa: CASSPDRHPYEQYF
cdr3_nt: TGTGCCAGCAGCCCGGACAGACATCCGTACGAGCAGTACTTC

j_call: TRBJ2-3
v_call: TRBV18
clone_size: .
d_call: .
cdr3_aa: CASSRGQPTDTQYF
cdr3_nt: TGTGCCAGCTCACGTGGACAGCCGACAGATACGCAGTATTTT

j_call: TRBJ2-2
v_call: TRBV18
clone_size: .
d_call: .
cdr3_aa: CASSPEQGRFTGELFF
cdr3_nt: TGTGCCAGCTCACCAGAGCAGGGACGGTTCACCGGGGAGCTGTTTTTT

j_call: TRBJ1-3
v_call: TRBV20-1
clone_size: .
d_call: TRBD1
cdr3_aa: CSATDRVVRNTIYF
cdr3_nt: TGCAGTGCCACAGACAGGGTGGTTCGAAACACCATATATTTT

j_call: TRBJ2-1
v_call: TRBV7-2
clone_size: few
d_call: TRBD2
cdr3_aa: CASSLVRLADYNEQFF
cdr3_nt: TGTGCCAGCAGCTTAGTTCGACTAGCGGACTACAATGAGCAGTTCTTC

j_call: TRBJ2-6
v_call: TRBV11-2
clone_size: .
d_call: .
cdr3_aa: CASSFANVLTF
cdr3_nt: TGTGCCAGCAGCTTCGCCAACGTCCTGACTTTC

j_call: TRBJ2-3
v_call: TRBV20-1
clone_size: .
d_call: .
cdr3_aa: CSAPRPDTQYF
cdr3_nt: TGCAGTGCCCCCCGTCCGGATACGCAGTATTTT

j_call: TRBJ1-5
v_call: TRBV9
clone_size: few
d_call: .
cdr3_aa: CASSVDSGTGQHF
cdr3_nt: TGTGCCAGCAGCGTAGACTCGGGGACGGGCCAGCATTTT

j_call: TRBJ2-1
v_call: TRBV12-3/TRBV12-4
clone_size: few
d_call: TRBD1
cdr3_aa: CASRRGTDNEQFF
cdr3_nt: TGTGCCAGCAGACGAGGGACAGACAATGAGCAGTTCTTC

j_call: TRBJ2-3
v_call: TRBV4-2
clone_size: .
d_call: TRBD1
cdr3_aa: CASSQERDRERQYF
cdr3_nt: TGTGCCAGCAGCCAAGAGAGGGACAGGGAGCGGCAGTATTTT

j_call: TRBJ2-7
v_call: TRBV5-1
clone_size: .
d_call: TRBD2
cdr3_aa: CASSFSASGRVYEQYF
cdr3_nt: TGCGCCAGCAGCTTCAGCGCTAGCGGGAGGGTCTACGAGCAGTACTTC

j_call: TRBJ2-2
v_call: TRBV29-1
clone_size: .
d_call: .
cdr3_aa: CSVDALGGELFF
cdr3_nt: TGCAGCGTTGATGCATTGGGCGGGGAGCTGTTTTTT

j_call: TRBJ2-7
v_call: TRBV6-1
clone_size: few
d_call: TRBD2
cdr3_aa: CASSPGLAGYYEQYF
cdr3_nt: TGTGCCAGCAGCCCGGGACTAGCGGGATACTACGAGCAGTACTTC

j_call: TRBJ2-5
v_call: TRBV9
clone_size: .
d_call: .
cdr3_aa: CASSPGPRETQYF
cdr3_nt: TGTGCCAGCAGCCCTGGCCCCCGGGAGACCCAGTACTTC

j_call: TRBJ2-4
v_call: TRBV12-3/TRBV12-4
clone_size: few
d_call: .
cdr3_aa: CASSLDEVNQYF
cdr3_nt: TGTGCCAGCAGTCTCGACGAAGTCAATCAGTACTTC

j_call: TRBJ2-7
v_call: TRBV5-1
clone_size: .
d_call: .
cdr3_aa: CASSLVGGFDEQYF
cdr3_nt: TGCGCCAGCAGCTTGGTAGGTGGGTTCGACGAGCAGTACTTC

j_call: TRBJ2-1
v_call: TRBV7-9
clone_size: few
d_call: .
cdr3_aa: CASSPYGSRGDEQFF
cdr3_nt: TGTGCCAGCAGCCCCTACGGCTCCCGGGGAGATGAGCAGTTCTTC